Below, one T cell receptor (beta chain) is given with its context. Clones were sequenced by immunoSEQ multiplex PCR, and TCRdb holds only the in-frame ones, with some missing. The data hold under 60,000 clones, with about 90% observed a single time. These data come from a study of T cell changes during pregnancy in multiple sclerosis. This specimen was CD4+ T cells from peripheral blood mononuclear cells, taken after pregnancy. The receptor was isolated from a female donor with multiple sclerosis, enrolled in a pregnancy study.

The CDR3 reads CASSFARGANTEAFF. Written as DNA, the CDR3 is TGTGCCAGCAGCTTCGCCCGGGGGGCCAACACTGAAGCTTTCTTT. The chain links TRBV7-9 to TRBJ1-1, with D perhaps matching TRBD1 (6 bases). Trimming left V 3 bases short and J 2 bases short, with 13 bases between. The germline gives CDR1 SEHNR, CDR2 FQNEAQ (reference sequence). The CDR3 spans 15 residues.